These 13 T cell receptor beta chains originate from one sample sequenced in a study of blood T cell repertoires in COVID-19. Some clones are missing from TCRdb's copy, which holds only in-frame ones; the method was immunoSEQ multiplex PCR. The sample includes 200,000 to 300,000 clones, around 88% of them seen just once. Sequencing was done on a sample of PBMCs or T cells enriched from blood (not recorded which). The receptors derive from a woman in her thirties or forties with acute COVID-19.

The rearrangement uses TRBV11-3 and TRBJ2-1; 8 bases map to TRBD2. J gave up 1 base and V 5 bases, and 4 bases lay outside the gene matches. The CDR3 loop spans 15 amino acids. The V gene's germline CDR1 is SGHNT and CDR2 YENEEA. As DNA, the CDR3 is TGTGCCAGCAGCGAGCTAGCGGGTTCCTACAATGAGCAGTTCTTC. Translated, it gives CASSELAGSYNEQFF.

This clone came up once. DNA of the CDR3: TGTGCCAGCAGCCATCAACAGGGGGCTCGAAACTATCAGAACACTGAAGCTTTCTTT. As protein: CASSHQQGARNYQNTEAFF. V gene TRBV7-9 combines with J gene TRBJ1-1, with 9 bases lining up with TRBD1. CDR1 is SEHNR, CDR2 FQNEAQ, per germline (reference sequence). Trimming at V came to 5 bases and at J to 1 base, leaving 17 bases not matched to a gene. The CDR3 totals 19 residues. Combining the CDR3 with reference TRBV7-9 and TRBJ1-1 gives the whole variable domain DTGVSQNPRHKITKRGQNVTFRCDPISEHNRLYWYRQTLGQGPEFLTYFQNEAQLEKSRLLSDRFSAERPKGSFSTLEIQRTEQGDSAMYLCASSHQQGARNYQNTEAFFGQGTRLTVV.

The V call is TRBV27, the J call TRBJ1-3; 7 nucleotides line up with TRBD1. Germline V gene sequence: CDR1 MNHEY, CDR2 SMNVEV (reference sequence). The CDR3 totals 14 residues. The V segment lost 2 bases and the J segment 4 bases; nucleotides outside the gene matches: 2. The CDR3 loop reads CASSLGGQGNTIYF. As DNA, the CDR3 is TGTGCCAGCAGTTTAGGGGGACAGGGAAACACCATATATTTT.

The chain has TRBV4-2 and TRBJ1-5; tentatively, D is TRBD1 (5 bases). Germline values: CDR1 LGHNA, CDR2 YNFKEQ. CDR3 length equals 16 residues. Trimming cost V 0 bases and J 2 bases, with 11 bases left between them. The CDR3 DNA sequence: TGTGCCAGCAGCCAAGAGTCGGGGGGGGGCAATCAGCCCCAGCATTTT. This translates into CASSQESGGGNQPQHF.

Here the CDR3 DNA reads TGTGCCAGCAGCGACTCGGGGGTCGGAGAGACCCAGTACTTC. Protein product: CASSDSGVGETQYF. The chain joins TRBV9 to TRBJ2-5; D perhaps matches TRBD2 (6 bases). This CDR3 is built from 14 residues. Germline loops: CDR1 SGDLS, CDR2 YYNGEE. V was cut by 3 bases and J by 4 bases, with 13 bases left in between. Based on the CDR3 plus reference TRBV9 and TRBJ2-5, the full variable domain is DSGVTQTPKHLITATGQRVTLRCSPRSGDLSVYWYQQSLDQGLQFLIQYYNGEERAKGNILERFSAQQFPDLHSELNLSSLELGDSALYFCASSDSGVGETQYFGPGTRLLVL.

The chain links TRBV30 to TRBJ1-2; D remains ambiguous. In germline, CDR1 is GTSNPN, CDR2 SVGIG (reference sequence). Trimming stripped 0 bases from V and 5 bases from J, with 13 bases between. The length of the CDR3 is 14 residues. CDR3 sequence: CAWSVRMAQYGYTF. CDR3 coding DNA: TGTGCCTGGAGTGTACGTATGGCTCAATATGGCTACACCTTC.

The chain carries TRBV5-3 and TRBJ1-5, with 7 bases identical to TRBD1. TRBV5-3 is marked as an open reading frame, function uncertain. The CDR3 has 17 amino acids. J lost 0 bases, V lost 10 bases, and 16 bases had no gene match. CDR3 amino acids: CALKGGGTPDSNQPQHF. In nucleotides, the CDR3 is TGTGCCTTGAAAGGGGGCGGCACACCTGATAGCAATCAGCCCCAGCATTTT.

The rearrangement joins TRBV18 to TRBJ2-1; 9 bases align to TRBD1. Germline-derived CDR1 and CDR2 are KGHSH and LQKENI. The CDR3 covers 15 residues. Germline trimming cut 3 bases from V and 5 bases from J; bases unmatched to any gene: 5. DNA for the CDR3: TGTGCCAGCTCACCTCTGGACAGGGGTGACAATGAGCAGTTCTTC. Translated, it gives CASSPLDRGDNEQFF.

The gene calls are TRBV4-1 and TRBJ1-1, with a possible D match to TRBD1 (5 bases). The CDR3 contains 17 residues. Trimming cost V 5 bases and J 0 bases, with 19 bases left between them. The germline gives CDR1 MGHRA, CDR2 YSYEKL. The CDR3, as DNA: TGCGCCAGCAGCTCCAGAACTAAGGGGATACTGAACACTGAAGCTTTCTTT. Protein sequence: CASSSRTKGILNTEAFF.

V usage is TRBV7-9 and J usage is TRBJ1-1; D not resolved. The CDR3 sequence is 14 residues long. Trimming took 5 bases from V and 3 from J, leaving 13 bases between them. Germline V gene sequence: CDR1 SEHNR, CDR2 FQNEAQ (reference sequence). The CDR3 loop reads CASSLGSGDTEAFF. CDR3 in DNA: TGTGCCAGCAGCCTAGGGTCGGGAGACACTGAAGCTTTCTTT.

The chain recombines TRBV4-3 with TRBJ2-5; D may be TRBD2 (6 bases). The CDR3 runs to 13 residues. Germline V lookup: CDR1 LGHNA, CDR2 YSLEER. Deletions cut 6 bases from V and 2 bases from J, with 10 bases between. For the CDR3, the DNA is TGCGCCAGCAGTGGGGACTTACAAGAGACCCAGTACTTC. This gives the protein CASSGDLQETQYF.

The rearrangement links TRBV5-8 to TRBJ2-2; 7 nucleotides align to TRBD1. The trim removed 7 bases at V and 0 bases at J, leaving 6 bases unmatched. This CDR3 is built from 15 residues. Germline V lookup: CDR1 SGHTS, CDR2 YDEGEE. The CDR3 reads CASVPGQPNTGELFF. The CDR3 DNA is TGTGCCAGCGTACCGGGACAGCCGAACACCGGGGAGCTGTTTTTT. Full variable domain (outside the CDR3, taken from reference TRBV5-8 and TRBJ2-2): EAGVTQSPTHLIKTRGQQATLRCSPISGHTSVYWYQQALGLGLQFLLWYDEGEERNRGNFPPRFSGRQFPNYSSELNVNALELEDSALYLCASVPGQPNTGELFFGEGSRLTVL.

CDR3 sequence (DNA): TGTGCCAGCAGCCCCGTCTTTGAGCAGTACTTC. Translating gives CASSPVFEQYF. The rearrangement uses TRBV7-9 and TRBJ2-7; D gene ambiguous. The CDR3 runs 11 residues. CDR1 is SEHNR and CDR2 is FQNEAQ in the germline V gene (reference sequence). With 5 bases removed from V and 7 bases from J, the gap between germline ends came to 9 bases.